This T cell receptor (beta chain) stems from a study of T cells in tuberculosis. About the study: Samples predate treatment or fall within its first 7 days. Notes on the study in general: Active tuberculosis cases were adults; controls were adolescents.

Noted time point: new active TB diagnosis, blood taken before or within 7 days of starting treatment. Active tuberculosis patients were new diagnoses, HIV-seronegative, South African, and aged 18 years or older. V dropped 0 bases and J dropped 1 base, with 6 bases sitting between them. This CDR3 has 14 amino acids. Per germline, CDR1 MGHRA and CDR2 YSYEKL. This clone was found a few times. The target antigen is unknown. The method was immunoSEQ multiplex PCR; TCRdb's version includes in-frame clones alone and lacks a portion of them. The sample holds about 34,000 clones, 85% to 95% seen once. This receptor was identified in an adult with tuberculosis. The gene calls are TRBV4-1 and TRBJ1-1; D is undetermined. The sample was PBMCs, taken at tuberculosis diagnosis. CDR3 loop: CASSQDGGNTEAFF. CDR3 DNA: TGCGCCAGCAGCCAAGATGGAGGGAACACTGAAGCTTTCTTT.